This TCR beta chain derives from a study of shared clonotypes between healthy human individuals. Study in general: Used for every donor were three CD4 naive, three CD4 memory, two CD8 naive and one CD8 memory plate.

Per germline, CDR1 PRHDT and CDR2 FYEKMQ (reference sequence). The CDR3 length is 14 residues. V dropped 5 bases and J dropped 3 bases, with 14 bases sitting between them. Whole-study findings and limits: Clonotypes shared by all four sorted-subset donors had higher generation probabilities than non-shared clonotypes. Roughly 5% of naive CD4 clonotypes were shared across a handful of donors.

CD45RO-negative, CCR7-positively selected cells formed the naive CD8 fraction, excluding terminally differentiated effector memory CD45RA+ cells. As for this clone: What it recognizes is unknown.

Every immunoSEQ plate was one replicate of a subset's evenly spread DNA. Produced via immunoSEQ multiplex PCR; TCRdb's table is partial and in-frame only. The sample shows about 750,000 clones, more than 85% of them seen only once. Material for sequencing was naive CD8+ T cells sorted from blood. The receptor was isolated from a man younger than 40 in good health. The rearrangement joins TRBV13 to TRBJ2-7, with no clear D. CDR3 residues: CASSPSFVVYEQYF. As DNA, the CDR3 is TGTGCCAGCAGCCCATCCTTCGTGGTCTACGAGCAGTACTTC.